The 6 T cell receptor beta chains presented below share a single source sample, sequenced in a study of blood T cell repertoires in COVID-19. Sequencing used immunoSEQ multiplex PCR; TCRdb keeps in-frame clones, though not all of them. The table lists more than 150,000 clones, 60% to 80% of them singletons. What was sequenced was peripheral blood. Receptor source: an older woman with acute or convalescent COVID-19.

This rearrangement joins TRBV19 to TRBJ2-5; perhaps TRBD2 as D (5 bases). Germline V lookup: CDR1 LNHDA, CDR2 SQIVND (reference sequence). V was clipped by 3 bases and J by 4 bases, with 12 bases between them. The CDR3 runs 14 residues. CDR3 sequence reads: CASSISAGGETQYF. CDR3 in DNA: TGTGCCAGTAGTATTTCCGCAGGAGGAGAGACCCAGTACTTC.

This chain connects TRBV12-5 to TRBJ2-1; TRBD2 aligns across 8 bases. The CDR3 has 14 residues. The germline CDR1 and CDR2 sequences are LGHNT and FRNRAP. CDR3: CAAAGEGGGNEQFF. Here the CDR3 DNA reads TGTGCCGCAGCGGGAGAAGGAGGGGGCAATGAGCAGTTCTTC.

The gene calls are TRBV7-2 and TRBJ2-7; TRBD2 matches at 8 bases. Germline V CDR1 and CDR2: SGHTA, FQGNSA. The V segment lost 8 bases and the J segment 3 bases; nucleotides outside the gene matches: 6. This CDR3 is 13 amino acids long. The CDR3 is CASCPGLGYEQYF. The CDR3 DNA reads TGTGCCAGCTGCCCGGGACTAGGCTACGAGCAGTACTTC.

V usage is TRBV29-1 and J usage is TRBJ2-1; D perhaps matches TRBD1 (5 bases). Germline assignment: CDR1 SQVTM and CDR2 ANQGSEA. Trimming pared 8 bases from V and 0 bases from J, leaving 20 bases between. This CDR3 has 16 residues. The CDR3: CSSSHRTLSSYNEQFF. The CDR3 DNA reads TGCAGCTCCTCGCATAGGACACTGAGCTCCTACAATGAGCAGTTCTTC.

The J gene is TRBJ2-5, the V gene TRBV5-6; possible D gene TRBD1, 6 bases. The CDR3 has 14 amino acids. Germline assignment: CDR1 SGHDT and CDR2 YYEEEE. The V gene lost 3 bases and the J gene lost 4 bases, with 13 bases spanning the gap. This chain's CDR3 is CASSSRTGSETQYF. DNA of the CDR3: TGTGCCAGCAGCTCAAGAACAGGGTCAGAGACCCAGTACTTC.

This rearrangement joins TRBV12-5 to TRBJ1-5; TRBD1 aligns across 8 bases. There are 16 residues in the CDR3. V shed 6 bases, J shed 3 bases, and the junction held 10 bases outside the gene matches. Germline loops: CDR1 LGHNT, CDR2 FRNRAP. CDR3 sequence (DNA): TGTGCTAGTGGCCTCGGGACAGGCGAAATCAATCAGCCCCAGCATTTT. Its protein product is CASGLGTGEINQPQHF.